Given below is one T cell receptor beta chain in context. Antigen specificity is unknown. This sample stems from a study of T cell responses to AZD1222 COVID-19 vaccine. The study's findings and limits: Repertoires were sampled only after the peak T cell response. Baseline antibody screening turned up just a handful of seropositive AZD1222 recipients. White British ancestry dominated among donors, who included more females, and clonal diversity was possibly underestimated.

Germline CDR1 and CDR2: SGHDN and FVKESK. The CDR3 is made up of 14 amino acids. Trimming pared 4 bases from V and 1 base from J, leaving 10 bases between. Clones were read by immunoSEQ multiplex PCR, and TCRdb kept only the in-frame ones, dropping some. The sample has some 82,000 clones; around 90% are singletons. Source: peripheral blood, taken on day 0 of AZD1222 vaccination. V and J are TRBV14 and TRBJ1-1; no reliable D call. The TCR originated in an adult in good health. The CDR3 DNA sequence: TGTGCCAGCAGCCGGATATTTACGAACACTGAAGCTTTCTTT. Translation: CASSRIFTNTEAFF.